This T cell receptor (beta chain) originates from a study of post-analysis software for immune sequencing data. Study overall: Multiple sclerosis in the patients followed relapsing-remitting, secondary progressive and progressive-relapsing courses.

The CDR3 runs 16 residues. The trim removed 5 bases at V and 4 bases at J, leaving 8 bases unmatched. CDR1 and CDR2 (germline): DFQATT, SNEGSKA (reference sequence). Findings and limits, study-wide: Same-batch samples co-clustered strongly by F measure. Comparison of patients with controls showed about 5 TRBV segments more frequent in patients, TRBV5-6, TRBV5-1 and TRBV20-1 among them. Diversity measured as normalized Chao1 was significantly lower in multiple sclerosis patients than in controls.

The TCR beta cDNA libraries carried unique molecular identifiers. TCRdb independently ran MiXCR on the PCR reads; one entry per CDR3 protein. There are about 770,000 distinct CDR3 sequences in the sample; 35% to 55% occur only once, and roughly 5.2% lies in the top ten. Details on this clonotype: The antigen remains undetermined.

The chain has TRBV20-1 and TRBJ2-1, with 13 bases lining up with TRBD2. This receptor was taken from a girl under 18 with multiple sclerosis. The sequenced material came from blood. The CDR3 DNA reads as TGCAGTGCTTACACACCGGGACTAGCGGGGTACAATGAGCAGTTCTTC. Amino acids: CSAYTPGLAGYNEQFF.